The 16 T cell receptor beta chains in this list originate from one sample, sequenced in a study of blood T cells in healthy people across ages. PCR was performed a second time for roughly 7 to 12 cycles using a sample-barcoded 5' primer and a J-beta primer mix. Each CDR3 protein gets one entry after TCRdb re-called the 5' RACE reads with MiXCR. The sample records around 1,000,000 distinct CDR3 sequences, roughly 24% being singletons. These data also formed part of another study, on T cells of mothers and their children.

Sequencing was done on a sample of blood. Receptors originate from a girl aged 2 to 10 in good health.

V usage is TRBV27 and J usage is TRBJ2-5, with TRBD2 as a possible D gene (5 bases). The J call is doubtful: the DNA matches TRBJ2-7 better. The CDR3 sequence is 15 residues long. Germline loops: CDR1 MNHEY, CDR2 SMNVEV (reference sequence). In DNA, the CDR3 is TGTGCCAGCAGTCCCCCGGGATCCCTTACCTACGAGCAGTACTTC. It is translated as CASSPPGSLTYEQYF.

CDR3 sequence (DNA): TGTGCCAGCAGTTGGCTAGGGCAAGAGACCCAGTACTTC. Protein sequence: CASSWLGQETQYF. This chain connects TRBV12-3 or TRBV12-4 to TRBJ2-5; D is unresolved. The CDR3 has 13 residues. Trimming stripped 4 bases from V and 2 bases from J, with 8 bases between.

V and J are TRBV29-1 and TRBJ2-5, with TRBD2 as a possible D gene (6 bases). Germline V lookup: CDR1 SQVTM, CDR2 ANQGSEA. V gave up 0 bases and J gave up 9 bases, with 14 bases separating them. The CDR3 length is 13 residues. The CDR3 here is CSVEEDGGNAQYF. Here the CDR3 DNA reads TGCAGCGTTGAAGAGGATGGAGGGAACGCCCAGTACTTC.

This clonotype was counted a few times. The chain has TRBV7-9 and TRBJ2-3, with D perhaps TRBD1 (5 bases). V lost 6 bases, J lost 3 bases, and 13 bases lay in between. The CDR3 length is 14 residues. Germline values: CDR1 SEHNR, CDR2 FQNEAQ (reference sequence). CDR3 bases: TGTGCCAGCAGGAAGCAGGGTTGGACAGATACGCAGTATTTT. Amino acids: CASRKQGWTDTQYF. The variable domain in full, completed from reference TRBV7-9 and TRBJ2-3, reads DTGVSQNPRHKITKRGQNVTFRCDPISEHNRLYWYRQTLGQGPEFLTYFQNEAQLEKSRLLSDRFSAERPKGSFSTLEIQRTEQGDSAMYLCASRKQGWTDTQYFGPGTRLTVL.

This clonotype was counted a few times. This chain links TRBV29-1 with TRBJ2-7; a weak D match, TRBD2 (6 bases). The length of the CDR3 is 11 residues. Trimming cost V 3 bases and J 5 bases, with 8 bases left between them. Germline V CDR1 and CDR2: SQVTM, ANQGSEA. CDR3 region: CSVDSGDEQYF. The DNA for the CDR3 is TGCAGCGTTGATTCGGGGGACGAGCAGTACTTC.

The chain uses TRBV7-3 and TRBJ2-7; 7 positions match TRBD2. The CDR3 runs 17 residues. From germline, CDR1 is SGHTA and CDR2 FQGTGA. The ends lost 1 base at V and 2 bases at J; junction bases unmatched: 11. The CDR3 is CASSLSLIGLAAYEQYF. The CDR3, as DNA: TGTGCCAGCAGCTTAAGTTTAATAGGGCTAGCGGCCTACGAGCAGTACTTC.

In its sample, this clonotype was seen a few times. The chain carries TRBV29-1 and TRBJ2-5, with TRBD2 identical over 8 bases. J was trimmed by 4 bases and V by 4 bases; bases with no gene match: 5. The length of the CDR3 is 13 residues. Germline V gene data show CDR1 as SQVTM and CDR2 as ANQGSEA. The CDR3 reads CSVASREGETQYF. In DNA, the CDR3 is TGCAGCGTTGCCTCCCGGGAGGGAGAGACCCAGTACTTC.

The table lists this clonotype with a few counts. The V call is TRBV6-6, the J call TRBJ2-5; D uncertain. The length of the CDR3 is 12 residues. Deletions cut 4 bases from V and 7 bases from J, with 10 bases between. CDR1 MNHNY and CDR2 SVGAGI come from the germline V gene (reference sequence). CDR3: CASSSELGTQYF. CDR3 in DNA: TGTGCCAGCAGTTCGGAATTGGGGACCCAGTACTTC.

This clonotype was recorded a few times. The J gene is TRBJ1-5, the V gene TRBV20-1, with D perhaps matching TRBD1 (5 bases). Trimming took 5 bases from V and 5 from J, leaving 19 bases between them. Germline lookup yields CDR1 DFQATT and CDR2 SNEGSKA (reference sequence). The CDR3 contains 15 residues. CDR3 coding DNA: TGCAGTGCTGAGCCAGGGAAGGGGAGGCATCAGCCCCAGCATTTT. Its protein is CSAEPGKGRHQPQHF.

This chain links TRBV2 with TRBJ2-5, with 9 bases matching TRBD2. The CDR3 sequence is 16 residues long. Trimming took 6 bases from V and 5 from J; bases not matched to a gene: 13. Per germline, CDR1 SNHLY and CDR2 FYNNEI. In DNA form, the CDR3 reads TGTGCCAGCAGCTCAAGTAGCGGGGGACGTTCCGAGACCCAGTACTTC. Amino acid sequence: CASSSSSGGRSETQYF.

This chain joins TRBV7-9 and TRBJ1-5, with no clear D. Germline values: CDR1 SEHNR, CDR2 FQNEAQ (reference sequence). The germline V and J ends were trimmed by 5 bases and 9 bases, with 14 bases remaining between them. The CDR3 has 13 residues. The CDR3 spells CASSGDTRGPQHF. In DNA, the CDR3 is TGTGCCAGCAGCGGAGACACGCGAGGGCCCCAGCATTTT.

This rearrangement joins TRBV10-3 to TRBJ2-7; no clear D. Germline V gene lookup returns CDR1 ENHRY and CDR2 SYGVKD. With 3 bases removed from V and 6 bases from J, the gap between germline ends came to 9 bases. The CDR3 contains 12 residues. The chain's CDR3 is CAISDSRTEQYF. The CDR3 region has the DNA TGTGCCATCAGTGATTCACGGACCGAGCAGTACTTC.

This clonotype showed up just a few times. The genes are TRBV11-1 and TRBJ2-1; 10 bases line up with TRBD2. Germline V gene data show CDR1 as SGHAT and CDR2 as FQDESV (reference sequence). This CDR3 has 17 residues. V trimming: 8 bases; J trimming: 7 bases; junction bases outside the gene matches: 17. The CDR3 nucleotides read TGTGCCAGCCTCCCTAGCGGGGGCCGTAAGAGCTGGAATGAGCAGTTCTTC. Its translation: CASLPSGGRKSWNEQFF.

V and J are TRBV7-9 and TRBJ2-5; 7 nucleotides align to TRBD1. With the DNA end fitting TRBJ2-7 better, the J assignment may be wrong. The CDR3 is 14 residues long. In germline, CDR1 is SEHNR, CDR2 FQNEAQ (reference sequence). The CDR3 spells CASSFRDSVYEQYF. Written as DNA, the CDR3 is TGTGCCAGCAGCTTCCGGGACAGTGTCTACGAGCAGTACTTC.

In DNA, the CDR3 is TGCAGTGCTCTCTATGCGCAAACCTACGAGCAGTACTTC. It encodes CSALYAQTYEQYF. The gene calls are TRBV20-1 and TRBJ2-7; D is unclear. Trimming removed 5 bases from V and 2 bases from J, with 13 bases in between. This CDR3 contains 13 residues. Germline V gene data show CDR1 as DFQATT and CDR2 as SNEGSKA (reference sequence).

The V call is TRBV29-1, the J call TRBJ1-2; D is ambiguous. This CDR3 is built from 12 residues. Per the germline V gene, CDR1 is SQVTM and CDR2 is ANQGSEA. V lost 2 bases to trimming and J lost 8 bases, with 12 bases between them. The CDR3 sequence: CSVETAGRGYTF. In DNA, the CDR3 is TGCAGCGTTGAAACAGCCGGTAGGGGCTACACCTTC. Based on the CDR3 plus reference TRBV29-1 and TRBJ1-2, the full variable domain is SAVISQKPSRDICQRGTSLTIQCQVDSQVTMMFWYRQQPGQSLTLIATANQGSEATYESGFVIDKFPISRPNLTFSTLTVSNMSPEDSSIYLCSVETAGRGYTFGSGTRLTVV.